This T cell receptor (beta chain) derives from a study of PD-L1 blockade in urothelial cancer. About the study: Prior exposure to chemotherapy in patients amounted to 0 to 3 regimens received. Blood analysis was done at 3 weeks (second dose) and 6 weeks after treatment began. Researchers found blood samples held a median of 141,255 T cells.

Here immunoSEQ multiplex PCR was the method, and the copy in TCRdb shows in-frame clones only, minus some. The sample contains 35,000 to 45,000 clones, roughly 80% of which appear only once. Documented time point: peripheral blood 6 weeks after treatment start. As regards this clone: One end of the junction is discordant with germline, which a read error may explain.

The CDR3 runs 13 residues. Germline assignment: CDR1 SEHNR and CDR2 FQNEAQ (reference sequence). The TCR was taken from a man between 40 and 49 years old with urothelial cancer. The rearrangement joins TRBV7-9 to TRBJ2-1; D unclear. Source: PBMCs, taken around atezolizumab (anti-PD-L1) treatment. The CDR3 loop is CASSAAAVAERFF. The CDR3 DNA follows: TGTGCCAGCAGCGCCGCGGCGGTCGCGGAGCGGTTCTTC.